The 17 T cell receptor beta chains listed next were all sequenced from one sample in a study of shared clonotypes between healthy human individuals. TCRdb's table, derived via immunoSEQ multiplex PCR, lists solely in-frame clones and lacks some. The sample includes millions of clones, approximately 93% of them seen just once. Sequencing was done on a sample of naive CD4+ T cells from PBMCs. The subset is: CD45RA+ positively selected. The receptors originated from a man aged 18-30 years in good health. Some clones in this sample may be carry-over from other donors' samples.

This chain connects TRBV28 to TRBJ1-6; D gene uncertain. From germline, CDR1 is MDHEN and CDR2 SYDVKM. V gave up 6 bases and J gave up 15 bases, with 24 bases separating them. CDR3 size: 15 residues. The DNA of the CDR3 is TGTGCCAGCAGGAAGATCCGGGCCCCGCCGCGGTACCTCCACTTT. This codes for CASRKIRAPPRYLHF.

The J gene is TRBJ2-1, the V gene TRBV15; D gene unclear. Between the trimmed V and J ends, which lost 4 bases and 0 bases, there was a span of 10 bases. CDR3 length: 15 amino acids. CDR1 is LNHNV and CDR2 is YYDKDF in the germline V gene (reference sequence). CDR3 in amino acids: CATSIGSSSYNEQFF. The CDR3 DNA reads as TGTGCCACCAGCATAGGCAGTAGCTCCTACAATGAGCAGTTCTTC. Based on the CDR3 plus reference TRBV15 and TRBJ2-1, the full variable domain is DAMVIQNPRYQVTQFGKPVTLSCSQTLNHNVMYWYQQKSSQAPKLLFHYYDKDFNNEADTPDNFQSRRPNTSFCFLDIRSPGLGDTAMYLCATSIGSSSYNEQFFGPGTRLTVL.

Here the CDR3 reads CASSGRVGSEAFF. In DNA, the CDR3 is TGTGCCAGCAGCGGCAGGGTGGGGTCTGAAGCTTTCTTT. V usage is TRBV9 and J usage is TRBJ1-1, with D possibly TRBD1 on 5 matching bases. Per the germline V gene, CDR1 is SGDLS and CDR2 is YYNGEE. CDR3 length equals 13 residues. The V end lost 3 bases, the J end lost 6 bases, and 12 bases lay between the germline ends.

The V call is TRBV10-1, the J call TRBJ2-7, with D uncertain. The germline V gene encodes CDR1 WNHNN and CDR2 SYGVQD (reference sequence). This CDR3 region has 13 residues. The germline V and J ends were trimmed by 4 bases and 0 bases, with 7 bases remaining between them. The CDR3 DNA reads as TGCGCCAGCAGTGTTGACACCTCCTACGAGCAGTACTTC. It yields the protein CASSVDTSYEQYF.

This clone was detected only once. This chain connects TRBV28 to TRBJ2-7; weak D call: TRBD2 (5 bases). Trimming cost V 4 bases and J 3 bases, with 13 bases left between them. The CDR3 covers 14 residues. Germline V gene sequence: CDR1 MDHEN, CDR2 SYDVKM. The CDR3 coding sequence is TGTGCCAGCAGTTGGAATGGACTCGTCTACGAGCAGTACTTC. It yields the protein CASSWNGLVYEQYF.

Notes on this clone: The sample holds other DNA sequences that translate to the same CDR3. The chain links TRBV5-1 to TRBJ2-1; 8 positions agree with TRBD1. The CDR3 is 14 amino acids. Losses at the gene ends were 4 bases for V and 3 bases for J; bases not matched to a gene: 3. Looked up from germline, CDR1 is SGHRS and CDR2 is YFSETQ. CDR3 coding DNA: TGCGCCAGCAGCCCTGGACAGGGCTACAATGAGCAGTTCTTC. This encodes CASSPGQGYNEQFF.

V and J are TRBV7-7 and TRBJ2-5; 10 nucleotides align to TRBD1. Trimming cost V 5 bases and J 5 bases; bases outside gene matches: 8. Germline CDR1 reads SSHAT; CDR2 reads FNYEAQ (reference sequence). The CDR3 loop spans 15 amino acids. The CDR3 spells CASSRIRDRGETQYF. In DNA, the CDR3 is TGTGCCAGCAGCCGTATTCGGGACAGGGGCGAGACCCAGTACTTC.

In DNA, the CDR3 is TGTGCCAGCAGTTTAGCGGGTACCGGGGCCAACGTCCTGACTTTC. It yields the protein CASSLAGTGANVLTF. The chain is built from TRBV27 and TRBJ2-6, with D tentatively TRBD2 (5 bases). V lost 2 bases and J 4 bases, leaving 9 bases between the germline ends. The CDR3 contains 15 residues. Germline CDR1 and CDR2: MNHEY and SMNVEV (reference sequence).

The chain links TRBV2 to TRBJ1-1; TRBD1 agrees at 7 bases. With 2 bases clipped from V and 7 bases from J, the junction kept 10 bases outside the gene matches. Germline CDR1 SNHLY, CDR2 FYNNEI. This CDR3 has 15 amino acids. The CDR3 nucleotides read TGTGCCAGCAGTGAATGGGGGAGGGGGCGCGGTGAAGCTTTCTTT. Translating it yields CASSEWGRGRGEAFF. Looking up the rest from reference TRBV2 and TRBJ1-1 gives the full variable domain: EPEVTQTPSHQVTQMGQEVILRCVPISNHLYFYWYRQILGQKVEFLVSFYNNEISEKSEIFDDQFSVERPDGSNFTLKIRSTKLEDSAMYFCASSEWGRGRGEAFFGQGTRLTVV.

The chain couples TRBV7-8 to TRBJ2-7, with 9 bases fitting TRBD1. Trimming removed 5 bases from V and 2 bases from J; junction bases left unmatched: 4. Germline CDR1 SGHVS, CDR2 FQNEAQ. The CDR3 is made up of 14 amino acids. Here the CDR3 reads CASSRRTGAYEQYF. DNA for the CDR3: TGTGCCAGCAGCCGACGGACAGGGGCCTACGAGCAGTACTTC.

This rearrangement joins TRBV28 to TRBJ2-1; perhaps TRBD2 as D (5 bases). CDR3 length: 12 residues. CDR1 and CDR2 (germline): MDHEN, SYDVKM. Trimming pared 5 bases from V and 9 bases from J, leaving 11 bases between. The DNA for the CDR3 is TGTGCCAGCAGTCAAACTAGATCTGAGCAGTTCTTC. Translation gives CASSQTRSEQFF.

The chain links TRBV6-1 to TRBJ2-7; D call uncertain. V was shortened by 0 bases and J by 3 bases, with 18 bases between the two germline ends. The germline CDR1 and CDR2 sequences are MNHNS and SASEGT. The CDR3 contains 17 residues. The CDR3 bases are TGTGCCAGCAGTGAAGCATCTCGACCTGGTGGGATCTACGAGCAGTACTTC. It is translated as CASSEASRPGGIYEQYF.

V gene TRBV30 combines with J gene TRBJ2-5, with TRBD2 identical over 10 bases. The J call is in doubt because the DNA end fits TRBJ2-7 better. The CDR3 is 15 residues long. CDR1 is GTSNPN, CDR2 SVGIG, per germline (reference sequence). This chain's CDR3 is CAWTSGLADLYEQYF. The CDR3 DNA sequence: TGTGCCTGGACCAGCGGACTAGCGGACCTCTACGAGCAGTACTTC.

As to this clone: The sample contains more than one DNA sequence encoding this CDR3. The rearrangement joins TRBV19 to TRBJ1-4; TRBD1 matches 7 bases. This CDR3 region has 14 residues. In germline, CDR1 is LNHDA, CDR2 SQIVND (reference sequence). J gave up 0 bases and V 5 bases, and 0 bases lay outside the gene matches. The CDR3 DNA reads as TGTGCCAGTAGTGGGACAGCAACTAATGAAAAACTGTTTTTT. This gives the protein CASSGTATNEKLFF. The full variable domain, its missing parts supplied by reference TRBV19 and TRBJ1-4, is DGGITQSPKYLFRKEGQNVTLSCEQNLNHDAMYWYRQDPGQGLRLIYYSQIVNDFQKGDIAEGYSVSREKKESFPLTVTSAQKNPTAFYLCASSGTATNEKLFFGSGTQLSVL.

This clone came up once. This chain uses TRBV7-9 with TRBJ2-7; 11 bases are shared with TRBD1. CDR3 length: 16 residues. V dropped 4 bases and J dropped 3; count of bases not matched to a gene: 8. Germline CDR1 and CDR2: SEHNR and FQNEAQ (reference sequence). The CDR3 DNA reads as TGTGCCAGCAGCTCCATCGCGGGACAGGGGGACTACGAGCAGTACTTC. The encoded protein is CASSSIAGQGDYEQYF.

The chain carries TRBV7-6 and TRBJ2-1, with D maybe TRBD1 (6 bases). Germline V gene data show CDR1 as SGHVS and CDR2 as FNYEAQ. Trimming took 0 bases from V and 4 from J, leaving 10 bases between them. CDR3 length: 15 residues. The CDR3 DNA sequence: TGTGCCAGCAGCTTAGCCCCAGGGACATACAATGAGCAGTTCTTC. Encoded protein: CASSLAPGTYNEQFF.

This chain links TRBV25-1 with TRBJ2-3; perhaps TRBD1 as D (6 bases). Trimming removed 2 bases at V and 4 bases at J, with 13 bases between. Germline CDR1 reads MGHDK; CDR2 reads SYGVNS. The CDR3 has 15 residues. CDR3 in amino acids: CASSEQGRGADTQYF. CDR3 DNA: TGTGCCAGCAGTGAACAGGGCAGGGGCGCAGATACGCAGTATTTT.